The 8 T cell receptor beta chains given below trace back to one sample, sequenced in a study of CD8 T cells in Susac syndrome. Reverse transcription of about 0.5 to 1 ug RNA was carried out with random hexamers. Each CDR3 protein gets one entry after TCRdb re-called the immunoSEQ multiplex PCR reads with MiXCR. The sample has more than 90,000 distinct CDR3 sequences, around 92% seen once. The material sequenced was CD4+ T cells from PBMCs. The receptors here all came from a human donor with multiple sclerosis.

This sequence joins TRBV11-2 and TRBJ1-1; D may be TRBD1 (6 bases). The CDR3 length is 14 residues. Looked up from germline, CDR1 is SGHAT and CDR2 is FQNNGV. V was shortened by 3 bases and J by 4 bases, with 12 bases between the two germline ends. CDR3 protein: CASSFELDSTEAFF. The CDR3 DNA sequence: TGTGCCAGCAGCTTTGAGCTGGACAGCACTGAAGCTTTCTTT.

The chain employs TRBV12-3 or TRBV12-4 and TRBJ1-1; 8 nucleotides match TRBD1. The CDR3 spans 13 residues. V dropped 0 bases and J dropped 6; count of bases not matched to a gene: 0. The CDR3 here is CASSLARGPEAFF. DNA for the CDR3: TGTGCCAGCAGTTTAGCCAGGGGGCCTGAAGCTTTCTTT.

This chain's CDR3 is CSATETNYGYTF. Here the CDR3 DNA reads TGCAGCGCGACAGAGACTAACTATGGCTACACCTTC. This chain connects TRBV29-1 to TRBJ1-2; TRBD1 might be the D (5 bases). This CDR3 comprises 12 residues. V was clipped by 7 bases and J by 0 bases, with 9 bases between them. The germline gives CDR1 SQVTM, CDR2 ANQGSEA.

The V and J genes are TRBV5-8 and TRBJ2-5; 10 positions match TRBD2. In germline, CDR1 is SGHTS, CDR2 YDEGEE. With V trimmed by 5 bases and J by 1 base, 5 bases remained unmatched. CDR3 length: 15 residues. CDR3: CASRPGLAVQETQYF. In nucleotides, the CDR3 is TGTGCCAGCAGACCTGGACTAGCGGTCCAAGAGACCCAGTACTTC.

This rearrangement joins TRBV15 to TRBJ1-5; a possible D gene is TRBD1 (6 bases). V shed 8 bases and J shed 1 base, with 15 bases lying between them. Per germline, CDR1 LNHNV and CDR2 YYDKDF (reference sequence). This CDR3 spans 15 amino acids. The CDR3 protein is CATWDTGRSNQPQHF. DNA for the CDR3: TGTGCCACCTGGGACACCGGCCGGAGCAATCAGCCCCAGCATTTT.

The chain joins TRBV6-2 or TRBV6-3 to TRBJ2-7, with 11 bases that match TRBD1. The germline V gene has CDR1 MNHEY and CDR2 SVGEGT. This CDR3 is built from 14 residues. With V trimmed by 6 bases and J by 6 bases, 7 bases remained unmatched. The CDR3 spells CASRRTGGIFEQYF. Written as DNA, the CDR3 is TGTGCCAGCAGGAGGACAGGGGGCATTTTCGAGCAGTACTTC.

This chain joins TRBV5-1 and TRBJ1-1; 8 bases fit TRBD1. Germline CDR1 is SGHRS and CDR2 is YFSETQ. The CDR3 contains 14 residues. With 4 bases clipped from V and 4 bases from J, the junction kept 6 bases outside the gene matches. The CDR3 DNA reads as TGCGCCAGCAGCCCTGGACAGGGCCCCACTGAAGCTTTCTTT. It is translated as CASSPGQGPTEAFF.

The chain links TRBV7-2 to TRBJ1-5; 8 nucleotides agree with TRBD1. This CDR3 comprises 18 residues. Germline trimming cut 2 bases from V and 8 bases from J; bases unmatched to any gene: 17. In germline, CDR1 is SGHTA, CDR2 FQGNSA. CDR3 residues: CASSLSLGGRGRVEPQHF. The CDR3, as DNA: TGTGCCAGCAGCTTAAGCCTAGGGGGCAGGGGGCGGGTGGAGCCCCAGCATTTT.